The subject of this entry is one T cell receptor (beta chain). These data are taken from a study of blood T cell repertoires in COVID-19. Original analysis: Estimation of nucleated cell counts was performed using reference gene primer amplification. Method: immunoSEQ multiplex PCR; TCRdb's copy keeps in-frame clones and lacks some. V and J calls and clone size come straight from that table; D and trimming were deduced from the DNA. The sample contains fewer than 250,000 clones, 70% to 90% of which appear only once. Deletions cut 3 bases from V and 8 bases from J, with 13 bases between. Germline V gene data show CDR1 as SQVTM and CDR2 as ANQGSEA. This CDR3 spans 12 amino acids.

Specimen: peripheral blood. V is TRBV29-1 and J is TRBJ1-2; D call uncertain. This clonotype originated in a woman aged 80 or older with acute or convalescent COVID-19. This CDR3 reads CSVDGGLGGYTF. CDR3 nucleotides: TGCAGCGTTGACGGAGGGTTGGGAGGCTACACCTTC.